The rows below give T cell receptor beta chains drawn from one sample of a study of control samples from healthy donors and cancer patients. This table comes from immunoSEQ multiplex PCR, and its TCRdb copy is limited to in-frame clones, with some not included. The table shows tens of thousands of clones, with 91% occurring only once. Sequenced sample: blood. The receptors here all came from a young man in good health. CDR3s include the opening cysteine and the closing phenylalanine or tryptophan. D genes are given only for firm matches. A clone size is listed for some rows: how often the clone was seen (once, few, many), or a class if it is expanded.

d_call j_call clone_size v_call cdr3_nt cdr3_aa
TRBD1 TRBJ1-1 NA TRBV7-8 TGTGCCAGCAGCTCCGGGACAGGAGTTACTGAAGCTTTCTTT CASSSGTGVTEAFF
TRBD2 TRBJ2-3 NA TRBV19 TGTGCCAGTAACTCGGGACTAGCTATAGATACGCAGTATTTT CASNSGLAIDTQYF
TRBD1 TRBJ2-1 once TRBV10-3 TGTGCCATCAGCCCTAACGGACCGGGACAGGGCTACAATGAGCAGTTCTTC CAISPNGPGQGYNEQFF
NA TRBJ2-7 NA TRBV29-1 TGCAGCGTTGCTCCCCGACAGGGAGGATACGAGCAGTACTTC CSVAPRQGGYEQYF
TRBD2 TRBJ2-3 NA TRBV19 TGTGCCAGTAGTATAGCGGGCGGGGGGGCCGATACGCAGTATTTT CASSIAGGGADTQYF
NA TRBJ2-7 NA TRBV2 TGTGCCACCCAACGGACAGAATACTCCTACGAGCAGTACTTC CATQRTEYSYEQYF
TRBD2 TRBJ2-7 few TRBV19 TGTGCCAGTAGTTATGCAGGACTAGCGGGAGATAGGTCCTACGAGCAGTACTTC CASSYAGLAGDRSYEQYF
NA TRBJ1-3 NA TRBV7-8 TGTGCCAGCAGCTTAGGCAGCGCTGGAAACACCATATATTTT CASSLGSAGNTIYF
TRBD1 TRBJ1-2 NA TRBV5-4 TGTGCCAGCAGCACAGGACAGGGGAGATATGGCTACACCTTC CASSTGQGRYGYTF
NA TRBJ1-6 NA TRBV2 TGTGCCAGCTACCGGGGGCCAAGCCTCAGCTCCTATAATTCACCCCTCCACTTT CASYRGPSLSSYNSPLHF
TRBD2 TRBJ2-1 NA TRBV4-1 TGCGCCAGCAGCCAAGAGAGCGGGGCGACCTACAATGAGCAGTTCTTC CASSQESGATYNEQFF
NA TRBJ1-5 NA TRBV7-3 TGTGCCAGCAGCTTAGAGTCCCGTATACCCTTAGTTAGCAATCAGCCCCAGCATTTT CASSLESRIPLVSNQPQHF
TRBD2 TRBJ2-3 few TRBV9 TGTGCCAGCAGCGTAGTAGGTAGCGGGGGGGCGACAGATACGCAGTATTTT CASSVVGSGGATDTQYF
NA TRBJ2-1 NA TRBV5-1 TGCGCCAGCAGCTTGACTAGCTGGTCCTACAATGAGCAGTTCTTC CASSLTSWSYNEQFF
NA TRBJ1-1 NA TRBV5-1 TGCGCCAGCAGCTTGGGCCCGGGGAGTCTTTTCACTGAAGCTTTCTTT CASSLGPGSLFTEAFF
NA TRBJ1-2 NA TRBV7-8 TGTGCCAGCAGCCCCGGGACACCCGAAGTACGAGGCTACACCTTC CASSPGTPEVRGYTF
NA TRBJ1-4 NA TRBV20-1 TGCAGTGCCGCTTATTTTGAAAAACTGTTTTTT CSAAYFEKLFF
TRBD1 TRBJ2-7 NA TRBV5-6 TGTGCCAGCAGCTTGTTGGACAGGGCTTTGTACGAGCAGTACTTC CASSLLDRALYEQYF
TRBD1 TRBJ1-3 NA TRBV5-1 TGCGCCAGCAGCACAGGGGTAAGGGACTCTGGAAACACCATATATTTT CASSTGVRDSGNTIYF
NA TRBJ1-1 NA TRBV19 TGTGCCAGTAGTACTGAAATGAACACTGAAGCTTTCTTT CASSTEMNTEAFF
NA TRBJ2-7 few TRBV11-1 TGTGCCAGCAGCTTAGTAGGGAACCCCTACGAGCAGTACTTC CASSLVGNPYEQYF
NA TRBJ2-7 NA TRBV4-3 TGCGCCAGCAGCCAAGAGCTGGGGGGCGTTCCCCACGAGCAGTACTTC CASSQELGGVPHEQYF
TRBD1 TRBJ1-1 NA TRBV29-1 TGCAGCGTCGCAGGGACAGGCCGGCCTGAAGCTTTCTTT CSVAGTGRPEAFF
TRBD2 TRBJ2-7 NA TRBV4-1 TGCGCCAGCAGCCAAATCGGACTAGCGGGAGCGTACGAGCAGTACTTC CASSQIGLAGAYEQYF
NA TRBJ2-1 NA TRBV7-3 TGTGCCAGCAGCTTGGGGACCGATGAGCAGTTCTTC CASSLGTDEQFF
NA TRBJ2-2 NA TRBV12-3/TRBV12-4 TGTGCCAGCGCCGCTCAGGGGCCCGGGGAGCTGTTTTTT CASAAQGPGELFF
NA TRBJ2-7 NA TRBV18 TGTGCCAGCTCACCCAGGGGGGTTTCCTACGAGCAGTACTTC CASSPRGVSYEQYF
NA TRBJ2-1 NA TRBV7-9 TGTGCCAGCAGCCAAGGGGGGGTAAGGGATGAGCAGTTCTTC CASSQGGVRDEQFF
TRBD1 TRBJ2-5 NA TRBV30 TGTGCCTGGATTCTCCGGGACAGGCAAGAGACCCAGTACTTC CAWILRDRQETQYF
NA TRBJ2-7 NA TRBV7-9 TGTGCCAGCAGCTTAGGGGAGATAAACGAGCAGTACTTC CASSLGEINEQYF
NA TRBJ2-3 once TRBV12-3/TRBV12-4 TGTGCCAGCAGTTTTAGTGGCGGGGATACGCAGTATTTT CASSFSGGDTQYF
NA TRBJ2-7 NA TRBV6-5 TGTGCCAGCAGTTACGGTTGGGGTAGACGAGACTACGAGCAGTACTTC CASSYGWGRRDYEQYF
NA TRBJ1-1 NA TRBV4-1 TGCGCCAGCAGCCAAGAAGCTCGGACAGCGAACACTGAAGCTTTCTTT CASSQEARTANTEAFF
NA TRBJ1-2 NA TRBV6-5 TGTGCCAGCAGTTACATGCGGGGCTATGGCTACACCTTC CASSYMRGYGYTF
NA TRBJ2-5 NA TRBV5-4 TGTGCCAGCAGCTTAGGGACCGGAGTGGAGACCCAGTACTTC CASSLGTGVETQYF
NA TRBJ2-7 NA TRBV30 TGTGCCTGGAGTGTAGTATACGAGCAGTACTTC CAWSVVYEQYF
TRBD1 TRBJ2-4 few TRBV28 TGTGCCAGCAGTCCGACAGGGCTAGCCAAAAACATTCAGTACTTC CASSPTGLAKNIQYF
NA TRBJ1-1 NA TRBV10-3 TGTGCCATCAGGCGGGGGCAAGGAACTGAAGCTTTCTTT CAIRRGQGTEAFF
NA TRBJ2-3 once TRBV21-1 TGTGCCAGACCTTATACGCAGTATTTT CARPYTQYF
NA TRBJ2-3 NA TRBV29-1 TGCAGCGTTGATCTGGGGGAGATTACAGATACGCAGTATTTT CSVDLGEITDTQYF
NA TRBJ1-5 NA TRBV20-1 TGCAGTGCCGCAGAAAATCAGCCCCAGCATTTT CSAAENQPQHF
TRBD1 TRBJ2-1 NA TRBV27 TGTGCCAGCAGTCCAGACAGGGTCCAGTACAATGAGCAGTTCTTC CASSPDRVQYNEQFF
NA TRBJ1-2 NA TRBV30 TGTGCCTGGAGTGTGGGCAGGGCTCATGGCTACACCTTC CAWSVGRAHGYTF
NA TRBJ2-3 once TRBV7-2 TGTGCCAGCAGCCAAGGAGGAGGGAGGGATACGCAGTATTTT CASSQGGGRDTQYF
NA TRBJ1-6 few TRBV2 TGTGCCAGCAGTTTGGACGGGAGCTCCTATAATTCACCCCTCCACTTT CASSLDGSSYNSPLHF
NA TRBJ1-5 NA TRBV14 TGTGCCAGCAGCCCTGGGGAGCACAATCAGCCCCAGCATTTT CASSPGEHNQPQHF
NA TRBJ2-7 NA TRBV3-1/TRBV3-2 TGTGCCAGCAGCCTAAGGAAGGGACCCCAGCTCGAGCAGTACTTC CASSLRKGPQLEQYF
NA TRBJ1-4 NA TRBV30 TGTGCCTGGAGTGAGGCTGTAGACGAAAAACTGTTTTTT CAWSEAVDEKLFF
NA TRBJ1-1 NA TRBV7-2 TGTGCCAGCAGCTTAGACCCCGGGACTTTGACTGAAGCTTTCTTT CASSLDPGTLTEAFF
NA TRBJ2-2 NA TRBV9 TGTGCCAGCAGCACCCGAGCAGGGCCCGGGGAGCTGTTTTTT CASSTRAGPGELFF
TRBD1 TRBJ2-1 NA TRBV7-9 TGTGCCAGCAGCGGACAGGGGGCGCTTGAGCAGTTCTTC CASSGQGALEQFF
NA TRBJ2-5 NA TRBV11-2 TGTGCCAGCAGCTTCTCAATTTGGGAGGAGACCCAGTACTTC CASSFSIWEETQYF
TRBD1 TRBJ1-1 NA TRBV28 TGTGCCGGCGCCTCCGGGACAGGGGTACTGAACACTGAAGCTTTCTTT CAGASGTGVLNTEAFF
NA TRBJ2-2 NA TRBV4-3 TGCGCCAGCAGCCAAGACGCCGGCGGCGGGGAGCTGTTTTTT CASSQDAGGGELFF
NA TRBJ1-2 NA TRBV7-2 TGTGCCAGCAGCTCGGACGCAATCCGGGCTGGTGGCTACACCTTC CASSSDAIRAGGYTF